This is a list of T cell receptor beta chains from one sample in a study of blood T cell repertoires in COVID-19. Only in-frame clones appear in the TCRdb table, and some are missing; sequencing was by immunoSEQ multiplex PCR. In the table there are approximately 140,000 clones, around 90% of which are singletons. Sequencing was performed on PBMCs or T cells enriched from blood (not recorded which). The receptors shown here come from a woman aged 40 to 50 who had been exposed to COVID-19. Both conserved end residues are part of each CDR3. A D gene is named only where the DNA matches it firmly. Size is stated for part of the rows, as once, few or many counts, or as a class when the clone is expanded.

NA TRBD1 TRBJ2-1 TRBV19 TGTGCCAGTAGTCCGCGGACAGGGAAGAGGGGTGATGAGCAGTTCTTC CASSPRTGKRGDEQFF
few NA TRBJ1-5 TRBV19 TGTGCCAGTAGTATATCGAGCAATCAGCCCCAGCATTTT CASSISSNQPQHF
NA NA TRBJ1-1 TRBV3-1/TRBV3-2 TGTGCCAGCAGCCAAGATAGGATGCAGGGGAACACTGAAGCTTTCTTT CASSQDRMQGNTEAFF
NA TRBD1 TRBJ1-1 TRBV5-1 TGCGCCAGCAGCTTAGGACAGGGGGCGCGAGCTTTCTTT CASSLGQGARAFF
NA NA TRBJ1-1 TRBV5-1 TGCGCCAGCAGCTCCCAAACAGGACCCGGCACTGAAGCTTTCTTT CASSSQTGPGTEAFF
NA NA TRBJ1-5 TRBV24-1 TGTGCCACCAGTGATTTTAATAGCAATCAGCCCCAGCATTTT CATSDFNSNQPQHF
NA TRBD1 TRBJ1-2 TRBV29-1 TGCAGCGTTAGGGACAGGGGCCTCAAAAGAGACTATGGCTACACCTTC CSVRDRGLKRDYGYTF
NA TRBD2 TRBJ2-3 TRBV11-2 TGTGCCAGCAGCTTAGAACTAGCGGGGGGGCAGGGTACGCAGTATTTT CASSLELAGGQGTQYF
NA NA TRBJ2-5 TRBV9 TGTGCCAGCAGCGTAGAGGGACACCAAGGGGAGACCCAGTACTTC CASSVEGHQGETQYF
NA NA TRBJ1-1 TRBV9 TGTGCCAGCAGCCCAGTCATAGGGGGCACTGAAGCTTTCTTT CASSPVIGGTEAFF
NA TRBD1 TRBJ1-2 TRBV14 TGTGCCAGCAGCCATTCCGGGACAGGGGATCATGGCTACACCTTC CASSHSGTGDHGYTF
NA TRBD1 TRBJ1-1 TRBV11-2 TGTGCCAGCAGCTTAAGGACAGGGAGGGACACTGAAGCTTTCTTT CASSLRTGRDTEAFF
NA NA TRBJ1-3 TRBV19 TGTGCCAGTAGTATTCAGGGACAACTCTCTGGAAACACCATATATTTT CASSIQGQLSGNTIYF
few NA TRBJ2-7 TRBV19 TGTGCCAGTAGGGACAGCCTAACCTCCTACGAGCAGTACTTC CASRDSLTSYEQYF
NA TRBD2 TRBJ2-1 TRBV4-2 TGTGCCAGCAGCCAAGAAAGCGGGGGGGCCAATGAGCAGTTCTTC CASSQESGGANEQFF
NA NA TRBJ2-7 TRBV28 TGTGCCAGCAGTCTCGACAGGCCGCAAAACGAGCAGTACTTC CASSLDRPQNEQYF
once NA TRBJ1-3 TRBV3-1/TRBV3-2 TGTGCCAGCAGCCAAGATGGAGGTGTCTCTGGAAACACCATATATTTT CASSQDGGVSGNTIYF
NA TRBD2 TRBJ2-1 TRBV7-8 TGTGCCAGCAGCGGACTAGCGGGGGGGCCCGGATCCTACAATGAGCAGTTCTTC CASSGLAGGPGSYNEQFF
NA NA TRBJ1-5 TRBV4-3 TGCGCCAGCAGCCAAGATGGGGCCCGCAATCAGCCCCAGCATTTT CASSQDGARNQPQHF
NA TRBD1 TRBJ2-7 TRBV24-1 TGTGCCACCCCCCGGACAGGGTCGATCAACGAGCAGTACTTC CATPRTGSINEQYF
once NA TRBJ1-6 TRBV4-3 TGCGCCAGCAGCCAAGATCAGGCTAACAATTCACCCCTCCACTTT CASSQDQANNSPLHF
many NA TRBJ1-2 TRBV19 TGTGCCAGTAGTATCCCCGGAGACTATGGCTACACCTTC CASSIPGDYGYTF
NA NA TRBJ2-2 TRBV19 TGTGCCAGTAGTCGGAAGGGGTTCGGGGAGCTGTTTTTT CASSRKGFGELFF
NA TRBD2 TRBJ2-2 TRBV19 TGTGCCAGTAGTATAGGTGGCGGGAGGGCCCTCGCCGGGGAGCTGTTTTTT CASSIGGGRALAGELFF
NA NA TRBJ1-1 TRBV10-1 TGCGCCAGCAGTGAGTCGGGAGCTTGGGAGCGAGGGAACACTGAAGCTTTCTTT CASSESGAWERGNTEAFF
NA NA TRBJ2-1 TRBV10-1 TGCGCCAGCAGTGATCAGGGTTTGGGCAGAGGTGAGCAGTTCTTC CASSDQGLGRGEQFF
NA TRBD1 TRBJ2-1 TRBV19 TGTGCCAGTAGTAACAGGGGTAAGGACAATGAGCAGTTCTTC CASSNRGKDNEQFF
NA TRBD1 TRBJ1-3 TRBV12-5 TGTGCTAGTGGTGAGAACAGGGGGGGAAACACCATATATTTT CASGENRGGNTIYF
NA NA TRBJ1-2 TRBV5-4 TGTGCCAGCAGGCCGGAGGAGGTTTATGGCTACACCTTC CASRPEEVYGYTF
NA TRBD1 TRBJ2-2 TRBV3-1/TRBV3-2 TGTGCCAGCAGCCCCGCTTGGGGGACAGGAGGGACCGGGGAGCTGTTTTTT CASSPAWGTGGTGELFF
NA NA TRBJ1-1 TRBV19 TGTGCCAGTAGTATTGGGGGCGCGAACACTGAAGCTTTCTTT CASSIGGANTEAFF
NA NA TRBJ1-2 TRBV6-1 TGTGCCAGCAGTGACACCGGGTCAGCTAACTATGGCTACACCTTC CASSDTGSANYGYTF
few TRBD1 TRBJ1-5 TRBV7-2 TGTGCCAGCAGCCCGCACTCGAACAGGGGACAGCCCCAGCATTTT CASSPHSNRGQPQHF
once NA TRBJ1-5 TRBV5-6 TGTGCCAGCAGCTGGCGGGCAGAACGTCAGCCCCAGCATTTT CASSWRAERQPQHF
NA TRBD2 TRBJ2-3 TRBV27 TGTGCCAGCAGTTTATTAGCGGGGGAGTTCACAGATACGCAGTATTTT CASSLLAGEFTDTQYF
NA NA TRBJ2-5 TRBV19 TGTGCCAGTAACACTCGGGGCGCGGGGCAAGAGACCCAGTACTTC CASNTRGAGQETQYF
NA TRBD1 TRBJ2-7 TRBV19 TGTGCCAGTAGTCTGGACAGGGGAGCCTACGAGCAGTACTTC CASSLDRGAYEQYF
NA NA TRBJ1-2 TRBV4-2 TGTGCCAGCAGCCAGCAAGAGGGCGGTGGCTACACCTTC CASSQQEGGGYTF
NA TRBD1 TRBJ2-2 TRBV28 TGTGCCTCAAGGGGGACAGGGAACACCGGGGAGCTGTTTTTT CASRGTGNTGELFF
NA NA TRBJ1-2 TRBV9 TGTGCCAGCAGCCCCCGTGCGAGCGTTAACTATGGCTACACCTTC CASSPRASVNYGYTF
NA TRBD1 TRBJ1-1 TRBV6-5 TGTGCCAGCGGGGATTCAGGGGGAATGAACACTGAAGCTTTCTTT CASGDSGGMNTEAFF
NA NA TRBJ2-7 TRBV29-1 TGCAGCGCCCTGGGCAGCTTGATAACCTACGAGCAGTACTTC CSALGSLITYEQYF
NA TRBD2 TRBJ2-1 TRBV7-2 TGTGCCAGCAGCTTAGGGTCTAGCGGGAGCTCCTACAATGAGCAGTTCTTC CASSLGSSGSSYNEQFF
NA NA TRBJ1-2 TRBV29-1 TGCAGCGTTGCCTCCCGGGACTATGGCTACACCTTC CSVASRDYGYTF
NA NA TRBJ1-5 TRBV6-5 TGTGCCAGCACCCCGTTAGCGGGTCAGCCCCAGCATTTT CASTPLAGQPQHF
once NA TRBJ1-2 TRBV12-3/TRBV12-4 TGTGCCAGCAGTTTCCGGGGTTTGAATGGCTACACCTTC CASSFRGLNGYTF
NA TRBD1 TRBJ1-5 TRBV19 TGTGCCAGTAACAGGGGGCCTTATCAGCCCCAGCATTTT CASNRGPYQPQHF
NA TRBD1 TRBJ1-4 TRBV19 TGTGCCAGTAACGCCTACGTAGGACAGGGGGAAAAACTGTTTTTT CASNAYVGQGEKLFF